This TCR beta chain was identified in a study of blood T cell repertoires in COVID-19. CDR3 length: 17 residues. CDR1 LGHDT and CDR2 YNNKEL come from the germline V gene (reference sequence). V shed 5 bases, J shed 1 base, and the junction held 7 bases outside the gene matches. Here immunoSEQ multiplex PCR was the method, and the copy in TCRdb shows in-frame clones only, minus some. The data hold 250,000 to 350,000 clones, with roughly 88% observed a single time. Sequencing was carried out using peripheral blood. The clonotype was recovered from a woman aged 25 to 39 with COVID-19, enrolled during active disease. The chain carries TRBV3-1 (or the pseudogene TRBV3-2) and TRBJ2-2; TRBD2 aligns across 10 bases. In DNA form, the CDR3 reads TGTGCCAGCAGCTTAACCGGGACTAGCGTGAACACCGGGGAGCTGTTTTTT. Translated: CASSLTGTSVNTGELFF.